The clone carrying this TCR beta chain was found many times. CD8+CD57+ cell expansion had been shown by flow cytometry in patients chosen for sequencing. Patients had received no therapy at the time of blood sampling. These data come from a study of CD8+CD57+ T cells in acquired aplastic anemia. TCR beta VDJ and CDR3 profiling used genomic DNA as template. TCRdb recomputed calls from the reads with MiXCR, one row per CDR3 protein. The sample includes approximately 190,000 distinct CDR3 sequences, nearly 50% seen only once; the top ten take around 8.8%. Deletions cut 5 bases from V and 3 bases from J, with 12 bases between. Germline CDR1 and CDR2: KGHDR and SFDVKD. The CDR3 has 14 amino acids.

Specimen: sorted CD4+, CD8+, or CD8+CD57+ T cells (not recorded which) from PBMCs. The V call is TRBV24-1, the J call TRBJ1-2, with a tentative D call TRBD1 (6 bases). This sequence was found in a human donor with aplastic anemia. For the CDR3, the DNA is TGTGCCACCAGTGGGCCGGGGGGGCACTATGGCTACACCTTC. Translation: CATSGPGGHYGYTF.